These T cell receptor beta chains were read from a single sample in a study of T-cell memory formation after mild COVID-19. TCRdb processed the 5' RACE reads anew with MiXCR; each CDR3 protein has one entry. Found here are approximately 500,000 distinct CDR3 sequences, roughly 25% of them singletons; the top ten hold around 13%. Sequencing was performed on PBMCs or a T cell subset sorted from them (not recorded which). Receptors originate from an adult woman who had mild COVID-19 (a few samples of this study predate the infection). Cell type and time point are not known. The conserved cysteine and the conserved F or W are not part of the CDR3 here. The D gene is left open where the match is weak. Only some rows state a clone size, as once, few, many or a class for expanded clones.

TRBD1	TRBV29-1	NA	TRBJ1-2	SVVGQGPYGYT
NA	TRBV29-1	NA	TRBJ1-1	SVEDLQWGAF
NA	TRBV20-1	NA	TRBJ2-4	SARDPDAKNIQY
NA	TRBV21-1	many	TRBJ2-5	ASSKVNRSRYQETQY
NA	TRBV30	NA	TRBJ1-3	AWSVRGGNTIY
NA	TRBV6-5	few	TRBJ1-4	ASSYYGGTIEKLF
TRBD1	TRBV25-1	NA	TRBJ1-1	ASRETGKNTEAF
TRBD1	TRBV5-1	NA	TRBJ1-2	ASSPRGQVNYGYT
TRBD1	TRBV4-1	NA	TRBJ2-7	ASSQVSRDRGPYEQY
NA	TRBV4-2	few	TRBJ1-5	ASSQHPRGPSNQPQH
NA	TRBV29-1	few	TRBJ2-2	SVEHDRLNTGELF
TRBD1	TRBV5-5	few	TRBJ1-1	ASSFWQGGTEAF
TRBD2	TRBV3-1	NA	TRBJ2-7	ASSFSGGLEQY
NA	TRBV9	NA	TRBJ2-2	ASSVVGGGPTNTGELF
NA	TRBV12-3/TRBV12-4	NA	TRBJ2-1	ASSPHGKGDEQF
TRBD1	TRBV4-1	NA	TRBJ2-3	ASSQEWDRVADTQY
NA	TRBV5-1	NA	TRBJ1-1	ASTPGTQNTEAF
TRBD2	TRBV7-6	NA	TRBJ2-1	ASSLEAGGPDEQF
NA	TRBV20-1	NA	TRBJ1-1	SANKQRVNTEAF
NA	TRBV4-1	NA	TRBJ1-3	ASSQGPPPGRSGNTIY
NA	TRBV29-1	NA	TRBJ2-2	SVGNRDHYTGELF
NA	TRBV9	NA	TRBJ2-7	ASSVGAAYEQY
NA	TRBV5-4	NA	TRBJ2-3	ASSPDITDTQY
TRBD1	TRBV5-1	many	TRBJ2-4	ASRIGTAASKNIQY
NA	TRBV5-1	few	TRBJ1-1	ASSLGNARTEAF
TRBD1	TRBV11-1	NA	TRBJ2-5	ASSGQGAQETQY
TRBD2	TRBV10-3	few	TRBJ2-7	ATGGSYEQY
TRBD2	TRBV19	NA	TRBJ2-2	ASSIGGSGGELF
NA	TRBV6-5	NA	TRBJ2-5	ASSEAVTQETQY
NA	TRBV12-3/TRBV12-4	few	TRBJ2-3	ASSLKLGGYTDTQY
TRBD1	TRBV5-6	NA	TRBJ2-5	ASSLGQGPAETQY
NA	TRBV19	few	TRBJ2-5	ASSIGGLQETQY
NA	TRBV20-1	few	TRBJ2-2	SAQPDHTGELF
NA	TRBV7-9	NA	TRBJ2-7	ASSPGTDEQY
NA	TRBV3-1	NA	TRBJ2-7	ASSHGTWGYEQY
TRBD1	TRBV7-2	few	TRBJ1-1	ASSLYDRVTEAF
NA	TRBV10-3	NA	TRBJ2-3	AISDITDTQY
NA	TRBV7-6	NA	TRBJ2-3	ASTPRGGPDTQY
NA	TRBV3-1	few	TRBJ2-1	ASSQRGEVSNEQF
TRBD1	TRBV29-1	NA	TRBJ1-4	SGGQGLEKLF
NA	TRBV3-1	few	TRBJ2-3	ASSPSSRSYTQY
NA	TRBV29-1	once	TRBJ2-7	SVEERQSYEQY
TRBD1	TRBV7-2	NA	TRBJ1-2	ASSLTGGYT
TRBD2	TRBV7-9	NA	TRBJ2-3	ASSPSGGYTDTQY
NA	TRBV7-6	few	TRBJ2-1	ASSHRMGRGPVYNEQF
NA	TRBV7-2	few	TRBJ1-5	ASSLQTGGNQPQH
NA	TRBV29-1	few	TRBJ2-7	SVDLAGLGEQY
NA	TRBV7-6	many	TRBJ1-6	ASSPSRDISLH